Sequencing of this TCR beta chain was carried out in a study of blood T cell repertoires in COVID-19. Study-level background: Collection of acute and convalescent COVID-19 samples took place in the United States, Italy and Spain.

Per the authors' pipeline: Nucleated cell number was recorded as an estimate derived from reference gene primer amplification. The data were produced by immunoSEQ multiplex PCR, yet TCRdb's version contains in-frame clones alone and is incomplete. D and trimming come from the DNA, and the V and J calls and clone size come from that table. The sample holds approximately 330,000 clones, about 90% seen once. V lost 2 bases and J 1 base, leaving 11 bases between the germline ends. This CDR3 comprises 15 residues. Per the germline V gene, CDR1 is MNHNY and CDR2 is SVGAGI (reference sequence). Individuals aged roughly 18 to 90 years were recruited from 24 US areas. Clinical histories supplied by participants themselves formed the basis of cohort assignment.

The rearrangement links TRBV6-6 to TRBJ1-1; D gene unclear. The sequence was obtained from a woman under 40 who had recovered from COVID-19. Specimen: PBMCs or T cells enriched from blood (not recorded which). CDR3: CASSYPGVTNTEAFF. CDR3 coding DNA: TGTGCCAGCAGTTACCCCGGAGTTACGAACACTGAAGCTTTCTTT.